The rows below give T cell receptor beta chains drawn from one sample of a study of cytomegalovirus exposure and HLA in healthy donors. This table comes from immunoSEQ multiplex PCR, and its TCRdb copy is limited to in-frame clones, with some not included. The sample contains over 150,000 clones, around four fifths of which appear only once. Material for sequencing was PBMCs. Receptor source: a woman aged 50 to 60 in good health and CMV-seropositive. Both conserved end residues are part of each CDR3. The D gene is left open where the match is weak. For some rows the clone size is stated as once, few or many, or as a class when expanded; others skip it.

D gene: -; J gene: TRBJ2-7; CDR3 length: 14; clone size: -; V gene: TRBV10-2; CDR3 protein: CASSEGRGNHEQYF; CDR3 DNA: TGCGCCAGCAGTGAGGGCAGGGGTAATCACGAGCAGTACTTC
D gene: TRBD1; J gene: TRBJ1-2; CDR3 length: 16; clone size: -; V gene: TRBV27; CDR3 protein: CASSSTPRQGRYGYTF; CDR3 DNA: TGTGCCAGCAGTTCTACCCCCCGACAGGGACGCTATGGCTACACCTTC
D gene: -; J gene: TRBJ2-7; CDR3 length: 13; clone size: -; V gene: TRBV18; CDR3 protein: CASSLSLSYEQYF; CDR3 DNA: TGTGCCAGCTCACTTAGCCTCTCCTACGAGCAGTACTTC
D gene: TRBD1; J gene: TRBJ1-2; CDR3 length: 15; clone size: once; V gene: TRBV28; CDR3 protein: CASSDYRGRTYGYTF; CDR3 DNA: TGTGCCAGCAGCGATTACAGGGGACGGACCTACGGCTACACCTTC
D gene: TRBD1; J gene: TRBJ1-5; CDR3 length: 19; clone size: -; V gene: TRBV19; CDR3 protein: CASSIDDRGFVNSNQPQHF; CDR3 DNA: TGTGCCAGTAGTATAGATGACAGGGGCTTTGTTAATAGCAATCAGCCCCAGCATTTT
D gene: TRBD2; J gene: TRBJ2-5; CDR3 length: 16; clone size: once; V gene: TRBV28; CDR3 protein: CASSFGASGGKETQYF; CDR3 DNA: TGTGCCAGCAGTTTCGGGGCTAGCGGGGGGAAAGAGACCCAGTACTTC
D gene: -; J gene: TRBJ2-5; CDR3 length: 14; clone size: -; V gene: TRBV7-6; CDR3 protein: CASSSRRTKETQYF; CDR3 DNA: TGTGCCAGCAGCTCTCGAAGGACAAAAGAGACCCAGTACTTC
D gene: -; J gene: TRBJ1-4; CDR3 length: 15; clone size: -; V gene: TRBV25-1; CDR3 protein: CASRAPGKANEKLFF; CDR3 DNA: TGTGCCAGCAGAGCTCCAGGGAAGGCTAATGAAAAACTGTTTTTT
D gene: -; J gene: TRBJ2-7; CDR3 length: 16; clone size: -; V gene: TRBV5-4; CDR3 protein: CASSSTSQGYLYEQYF; CDR3 DNA: TGTGCCAGCAGCTCTACGTCCCAGGGGTACCTCTACGAGCAGTACTTC
D gene: -; J gene: TRBJ1-2; CDR3 length: 12; clone size: -; V gene: TRBV2; CDR3 protein: CASSKQDQGYTF; CDR3 DNA: TGTGCCAGCAGTAAACAGGATCAAGGCTACACCTTC
D gene: -; J gene: TRBJ2-3; CDR3 length: 15; clone size: -; V gene: TRBV5-1; CDR3 protein: CASSLVAGSTDTQYF; CDR3 DNA: TGCGCCAGCAGCTTGGTTGCGGGAAGCACAGATACGCAGTATTTT